This T cell receptor (beta chain) comes out of a study of cytomegalovirus exposure and HLA in healthy donors. Overall study results and limits: In a later analysis, compared with equally common non-associated chains, HLA-associated beta chains were more expanded. V- and J-gene trimming of TCR beta was linked (in a later analysis) to a missense DCLRE1C variant.

Primers for the PCR totalled 60 Vbeta and 13 Jbeta. Measured with immunoSEQ multiplex PCR; TCRdb has only the in-frame clones, and not every one. The sample has roughly 100,000 clones; approximately 83% are singletons. Germline V CDR1 and CDR2: MDHEN, SYDVKM. With 6 bases removed from V and 2 bases from J, the gap between germline ends came to 13 bases. The CDR3 spans 14 residues. Concerning this clone: Its antigen is not identified.

This sequence originates from a man aged 18 to 30 in good health and CMV-seronegative. This sequence joins TRBV28 and TRBJ2-5; possible D gene TRBD1, 6 bases. Sample: PBMCs. In nucleotides, the CDR3 is TGTGCCAGCAGAAAGAGACAGGAGCAAGAGACCCAGTACTTC. Translated: CASRKRQEQETQYF.